What follows are 27 T cell receptor beta chains derived from one specimen sequenced in a study of T cells in tumors after PD-1 blockade. The repertoire was sequenced with immunoSEQ multiplex PCR; TCRdb's copy has only in-frame clones and lacks some. The sample has approximately 60,000 clones, around 80% seen once. The source material was PBMCs, sampled before anti-PD-1 treatment. Every receptor here comes from a human donor with basal cell carcinoma.

Worth noting for this clone: This sample includes further DNA sequences coding for the same CDR3. The chain has TRBV6-5 and TRBJ1-1; D may be TRBD1 (5 bases). CDR1 and CDR2 from the germline V gene are MNHEY and SVGAGI. V was clipped by 2 bases and J by 1 base, with 5 bases between them. CDR3 length: 13 amino acids. CDR3 amino acids: CASSYRGNTEAFF. The CDR3 DNA reads TGTGCCAGCAGTTACAGGGGGAACACTGAAGCTTTCTTT.

V usage is TRBV10-3 and J usage is TRBJ2-3; no clear D gene. The V end lost 6 bases, the J end lost 6 bases, and 10 bases lay between the germline ends. CDR3 length: 12 amino acids. Germline loops: CDR1 ENHRY, CDR2 SYGVKD. DNA of the CDR3: TGTGCCATCAGGCCCACAGCGGATACGCAGTATTTT. Translating gives CAIRPTADTQYF.

The chain has TRBV2 and TRBJ1-1; 7 bases align to TRBD1. Germline CDR1 SNHLY, CDR2 FYNNEI. V lost 4 bases, J lost 1 base, and 3 bases stayed unmatched. This CDR3 comprises 14 residues. The CDR3 DNA sequence: TGTGCCAGCAGTGTAAGGACAGGGAACACTGAAGCTTTCTTT. As protein: CASSVRTGNTEAFF.

This clone has more than one count but fewer than ten. In nucleotides, the CDR3 is TGCGCCAGCAGCTTGTCTGGAGGGTCGGAGTGGTATTTT. Protein sequence: CASSLSGGSEWYF. The rearrangement uses TRBV5-1 and TRBJ2-3; tentatively, D is TRBD2 (6 bases). Between the trimmed V and J ends, which lost 1 base and 14 bases, there was a span of 17 bases. The CDR3 has 13 residues. Per the germline V gene, CDR1 is SGHRS and CDR2 is YFSETQ.

V is TRBV12-3 or TRBV12-4 and J is TRBJ2-2; tentative D call: TRBD1 (5 bases). The CDR3 consists of 13 residues. The ends were cut back, 3 bases at V and 6 bases at J, with 8 bases in the middle. CDR3 sequence: CASSFVRAGELFF. The CDR3 DNA follows: TGTGCCAGCAGTTTTGTCAGGGCCGGGGAGCTGTTTTTT.

This chain joins TRBV11-1 and TRBJ2-7; 8 bases are shared with TRBD1. The CDR3 has 14 amino acids. After removal of 5 bases from V and 2 bases from J, the junction contained 5 bases not matched to a gene. Germline lookup yields CDR1 SGHAT and CDR2 FQDESV (reference sequence). The CDR3 loop is CASSPKTGAYEQYF. The CDR3 region has the DNA TGTGCCAGCAGCCCAAAGACAGGGGCCTACGAGCAGTACTTC. The entire variable domain, with the rest obtained from reference TRBV11-1 and TRBJ2-7, is as follows: EAEVAQSPRYKITEKSQAVAFWCDPISGHATLYWYRQILGQGPELLVQFQDESVVDDSQLPKDRFSAERLKGVDSTLKIQPAELGDSAMYLCASSPKTGAYEQYFGPGTRLTVT.

DNA for the CDR3: TGCGCCAGCAGCCGGATGGGGGGACAGGGTCCCAACGAGCAGTACTTC. Residues: CASSRMGGQGPNEQYF. V is TRBV5-1 and J is TRBJ2-7; TRBD1 matches at 9 bases. V shed 4 bases and J 5 bases; nucleotides not matched to a gene: 13. The CDR3 is 16 residues long. Germline lookup yields CDR1 SGHRS and CDR2 YFSETQ.

The rearrangement uses TRBV9 and TRBJ2-2; tentatively, D is TRBD1 or TRBD2 (5 bases each). Between the trimmed V and J ends, which lost 4 bases and 0 bases, there was a span of 7 bases. This CDR3 region has 14 residues. In germline, CDR1 is SGDLS, CDR2 YYNGEE. The CDR3 nucleotides are TGTGCCAGCAGCCCGGGGCCGAACACCGGGGAGCTGTTTTTT. It encodes CASSPGPNTGELFF.

The gene calls are TRBV19 and TRBJ2-3, with a tentative D call TRBD1 (5 bases). CDR3 length: 16 residues. The germline gives CDR1 LNHDA, CDR2 SQIVND (reference sequence). Trimming left V 3 bases short and J 0 bases short, with 13 bases between. The CDR3 sequence: CASSMRTSASTDTQYF. The CDR3 nucleotides are TGTGCCAGTAGTATGAGGACATCGGCTAGCACAGATACGCAGTATTTT.

The chain combines TRBV6-5 with TRBJ1-2; tentative D call: TRBD1 (5 bases). The CDR3 has 16 residues. Per the germline V gene, CDR1 is MNHEY and CDR2 is SVGAGI. The ends were cut back, 0 bases at V and 6 bases at J, with 17 bases in the middle. The CDR3 coding sequence is TGTGCCAGCAGTTACTCATCTACCCCAGGGAAGGATGGCTACACCTTC. This sequence encodes CASSYSSTPGKDGYTF.

The genes are TRBV2 and TRBJ2-1, with D possibly matching TRBD2 (6 bases). CDR3 length: 15 residues. CDR1 and CDR2 from the germline V gene are SNHLY and FYNNEI. V lost 2 bases and J 4 bases, leaving 12 bases between the germline ends. CDR3: CASSERLATYNEQFF. In DNA form, the CDR3 reads TGTGCCAGCAGTGAACGCCTAGCGACGTACAATGAGCAGTTCTTC.

The chain couples TRBV6-4 to TRBJ2-3; weak D call: TRBD2 (7 bases). Trimming cost V 4 bases and J 0 bases, with 14 bases left between them. This CDR3 has 16 amino acids. Germline values: CDR1 MRHNA, CDR2 SNTAGT. The CDR3 loop reads CASSGGAGASTDTQYF. The CDR3 DNA is TGTGCCAGCAGTGGGGGGGCGGGGGCCAGCACAGATACGCAGTATTTT.

The chain recombines TRBV5-1 with TRBJ2-7; 7 bases fit TRBD2. The CDR3 totals 15 residues. The V and J ends lost 0 bases and 6 bases, in that order; junction bases with no gene match: 9. Germline CDR1 and CDR2: SGHRS and YFSETQ. CDR3: CASSLGSAPGGEQYF. The CDR3 DNA is TGCGCCAGCAGCTTGGGGTCAGCGCCGGGGGGCGAGCAGTACTTC.

The chain employs TRBV30 and TRBJ1-6; 8 bases fit TRBD1. CDR3 length equals 13 residues. Germline-derived CDR1 and CDR2 are GTSNPN and SVGIG (reference sequence). Germline trimming cut 2 bases from V and 14 bases from J; bases unmatched to any gene: 8. The CDR3 DNA reads TGTGCCTGGAGTCCAGGGGGCTTTGGGTCCCTCCACTTT. Translation: CAWSPGGFGSLHF.

This clone has a handful of counts. This chain connects TRBV5-5 to TRBJ1-5; 7 nucleotides line up with TRBD1. The CDR3 extends over 15 amino acids. V was clipped by 4 bases and J by 5 bases; unmatched bases: 9. Germline CDR1 SGHKS, CDR2 YYEKEE (reference sequence). The chain's CDR3 is CASSRDGTEYQPQHF. For the CDR3, the DNA is TGTGCCAGCAGCAGGGATGGGACAGAGTATCAGCCCCAGCATTTT.

The chain has TRBV25-1 and TRBJ1-6; no clear D gene. V lost 1 base to trimming and J lost 7 bases, with 8 bases between them. CDR3 size: 14 residues. Germline values: CDR1 MGHDK, CDR2 SYGVNS. The CDR3 DNA is TGTGCCAGCAGTGAATTAACGGGGAATTCACCCCTCCACTTT. Its translation: CASSELTGNSPLHF.

This clone has more than one count but fewer than ten. This chain connects TRBV12-3 or TRBV12-4 to TRBJ2-3; the D gene could be TRBD1 or TRBD2 (5 bases each). V gave up 6 bases and J gave up 4 bases, with 11 bases separating them. This CDR3 has 13 amino acids. For the CDR3, the DNA is TGTGCCAGCAGCCACCGAGGGGCAGATACGCAGTATTTT. Protein: CASSHRGADTQYF.

This chain uses TRBV4-2 with TRBJ1-1; a possible D gene is TRBD1 (6 bases). The V gene lost 0 bases and the J gene lost 0 bases, with 11 bases spanning the gap. Germline loops: CDR1 LGHNA, CDR2 YNFKEQ. The CDR3 consists of 16 residues. In DNA, the CDR3 is TGTGCCAGCAGCCAAGATGTTAGGACAGTGAACACTGAAGCTTTCTTT. This encodes CASSQDVRTVNTEAFF.

This clone was detected only once. The chain joins TRBV9 to TRBJ1-1, with D possibly being TRBD1 (6 bases). CDR1 is SGDLS and CDR2 is YYNGEE in the germline V gene. V shed 4 bases and J shed 5 bases, with 18 bases lying between them. This CDR3 is built from 15 residues. The CDR3 DNA sequence: TGTGCCAGCAGCCCCAGAGTGGGGGGCCTTACTGAAGCTTTCTTT. Translated, it gives CASSPRVGGLTEAFF.

This clone showed up just a few times. The V call is TRBV6-5, the J call TRBJ2-7, with TRBD1 identical over 7 bases. The germline gives CDR1 MNHEY, CDR2 SVGAGI. After removal of 7 bases from V and 4 bases from J, the junction contained 4 bases not matched to a gene. The CDR3 has 12 residues. The CDR3 DNA reads as TGTGCCAGCACCGGGACAGCTTACGAGCAGTACTTC. It codes for CASTGTAYEQYF.

The chain combines TRBV29-1 with TRBJ2-5; D may correspond to TRBD1 or TRBD2 (6 bases each). CDR3 length: 12 amino acids. Germline V lookup: CDR1 SQVTM, CDR2 ANQGSEA. The V and J ends lost 6 bases and 7 bases respectively, with 15 bases between them. CDR3 in amino acids: CSVGGGAGTQYF. In nucleotides, the CDR3 is TGCAGCGTGGGGGGCGGGGCGGGGACCCAGTACTTC.

The chain links TRBV6-6 to TRBJ1-3; no firm D call. The CDR3 has 18 residues. From germline, CDR1 is MNHNY and CDR2 SVGAGI (reference sequence). V was trimmed by 5 bases and J by 0 bases, leaving 20 bases between them. This CDR3 reads CASSPHRLPHLSGNTIYF. The CDR3 coding sequence is TGTGCCAGCAGTCCACACCGACTACCGCATCTCTCTGGAAACACCATATATTTT.

This chain connects TRBV4-1 to TRBJ2-5; a possible D gene is TRBD1 (6 bases). There are 15 residues in the CDR3. CDR1 and CDR2 (germline): MGHRA, YSYEKL. V lost 1 base, J lost 2 bases, and 11 bases lay in between. DNA for the CDR3: TGCGCCAGCAGCCAAGTAGGGGGAAAACAAGAGACCCAGTACTTC. The encoded protein is CASSQVGGKQETQYF.

The chain is built from TRBV19 and TRBJ1-2; D is unresolved. Looked up from germline, CDR1 is LNHDA and CDR2 is SQIVND (reference sequence). The CDR3 is 13 amino acids. V was clipped by 3 bases and J by 6 bases, with 11 bases between them. The CDR3 nucleotides read TGTGCCAGTAGTATCCCGGGTTCAGATGGCTACACCTTC. This translates into CASSIPGSDGYTF.

The J gene is TRBJ2-5, the V gene TRBV7-9, with TRBD1 matching over 7 bases. Trimming at V came to 5 bases and at J to 2 bases, leaving 5 bases not matched to a gene. In germline, CDR1 is SEHNR, CDR2 FQNEAQ (reference sequence). This CDR3 region has 14 residues. The CDR3 coding sequence is TGTGCCAGCAGCCTGGGACAGAGACAAGAGACCCAGTACTTC. Encoded protein: CASSLGQRQETQYF. Drawing the rest from reference TRBV7-9 and TRBJ2-5, the complete variable domain is DTGVSQNPRHKITKRGQNVTFRCDPISEHNRLYWYRQTLGQGPEFLTYFQNEAQLEKSRLLSDRFSAERPKGSFSTLEIQRTEQGDSAMYLCASSLGQRQETQYFGPGTRLLVL.

DNA of the CDR3: TGTGCCAGCAGCGCGACTAGCGGGAACACCGGGGAGCTGTTTTTT. Protein product: CASSATSGNTGELFF. The chain recombines TRBV9 with TRBJ2-2; 9 bases are a match to TRBD2. V dropped 3 bases and J dropped 1; count of bases not matched to a gene: 1. The length of the CDR3 is 15 residues. The V gene's germline CDR1 is SGDLS and CDR2 YYNGEE.

The gene calls are TRBV19 and TRBJ1-1; D is uncertain. The V gene lost 4 bases and the J gene lost 0 bases, with 15 bases spanning the gap. Germline CDR1 is LNHDA and CDR2 is SQIVND (reference sequence). This CDR3 is 16 amino acids long. The CDR3 is CASSRPREGLNTEAFF. CDR3 DNA sequence: TGTGCCAGTAGTAGACCTAGAGAAGGATTGAACACTGAAGCTTTCTTT.